This TCR beta chain came from a study of early stage breast cancer tumors. Study-wide findings and caveats: Enriched TCRB sequences shared across patients were mostly commonly generated sequences. Compared with adjacent normal breast, tumors showed about 2.5-fold denser, more clonal T cells. Tumor and normal breast were distinguished via blood comparison in about 90% of the 16 patients. Functional markers like CD4, CD8 and FOXP3 were missed in bulk sequencing.

For this clone: Its antigen is not identified.

Generated by immunoSEQ multiplex PCR, the TCRdb table keeps only in-frame clones and is missing some. The sample holds about 10,000 clones; under 70% are singletons and the top ten take 12%. The clonotype comes from a person between 55 and 69 years old with breast cancer. Sequencing input: breast tumor tissue.

The CDR3 nucleotides are TGTGCCAGCAGCCATCTGGGGTCTGGCTACACCTTC. This encodes CASSHLGSGYTF. The chain joins TRBV4-2 to TRBJ1-2; D is ambiguous. Deletions cut 3 bases from V and 7 bases from J, with 9 bases between. The CDR3 runs 12 residues. Looked up from germline, CDR1 is LGHNA and CDR2 is YNFKEQ.